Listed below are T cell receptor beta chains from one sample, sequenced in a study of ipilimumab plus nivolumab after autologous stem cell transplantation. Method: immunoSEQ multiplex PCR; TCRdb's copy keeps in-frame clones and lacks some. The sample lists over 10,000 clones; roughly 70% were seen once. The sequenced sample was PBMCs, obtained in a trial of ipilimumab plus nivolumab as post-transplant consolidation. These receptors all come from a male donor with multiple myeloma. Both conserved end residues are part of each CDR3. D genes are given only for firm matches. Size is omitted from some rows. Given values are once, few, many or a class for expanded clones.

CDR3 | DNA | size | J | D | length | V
CASGPGAQETQYF | TGTGCCAGCGGTCCAGGGGCACAAGAGACCCAGTACTTC | few | TRBJ2-5 | - | 13 | TRBV18
CASSLVPGQGQAKLFF | TGTGCCAGCAGCTTGGTTCCAGGACAGGGGCAGGCAAAACTGTTTTTT | - | TRBJ1-4 | TRBD1 | 16 | TRBV5-8
CASSGGPEGTQYF | TGTGCCAGCAGTGGAGGACCGGAGGGGACCCAGTACTTC | few | TRBJ2-5 | - | 13 | TRBV6-6
CASSLVLAGVGEQFF | TGTGCCAGCAGCTTGGTACTAGCGGGGGTGGGTGAGCAGTTCTTC | - | TRBJ2-1 | TRBD2 | 15 | TRBV5-6
CASSKVLAGAYNEQFF | TGTGCCAGCAGCAAGGTACTAGCGGGGGCCTACAATGAGCAGTTCTTC | - | TRBJ2-1 | - | 16 | TRBV21-1
CASSQEGAGGFYEQYF | TGTGCCAGCAGCCAAGAAGGGGCAGGGGGCTTCTACGAGCAGTACTTC | - | TRBJ2-7 | TRBD1 | 16 | TRBV4-2
CASGLVTYRAGGYTF | TGTGCTAGTGGTTTGGTCACCTACAGGGCTGGCGGCTACACCTTC | once | TRBJ1-2 | - | 15 | TRBV12-5
CASSEAMRRAGYSNQPQHF | TGTGCCAGCAGTGAAGCAATGAGGAGGGCAGGGTATAGCAATCAGCCCCAGCATTTT | - | TRBJ1-5 | - | 19 | TRBV6-1
CASRIDRVNSPLHF | TGTGCCAGCAGGATCGACAGGGTTAATTCACCCCTCCACTTT | - | TRBJ1-6 | TRBD1 | 14 | TRBV6-6
CASSLGDPTYGYTF | TGCGCCAGCAGCTTAGGGGACCCCACCTATGGCTACACCTTC | - | TRBJ1-2 | - | 14 | TRBV5-1
CASSHFSGAANTGELFF | TGTGCCAGCAGCCACTTTAGCGGGGCGGCAAACACCGGGGAGCTGTTTTTT | once | TRBJ2-2 | TRBD2 | 17 | TRBV4-2
CASSTGTSVDNEQFF | TGTGCCAGCAGCACCGGGACTAGCGTCGACAATGAGCAGTTCTTC | - | TRBJ2-1 | TRBD2 | 15 | TRBV5-8
CVSSEAGVGNTIYF | TGTGTCAGCAGTGAAGCAGGAGTCGGAAACACCATATATTTT | - | TRBJ1-3 | - | 14 | TRBV6-1
CAWISIGGELFF | TGTGCCTGGATTTCTATCGGGGGGGAGCTGTTTTTT | few | TRBJ2-2 | - | 12 | TRBV30
CASRIAGGSNEQFF | TGTGCCAGTAGAATAGCGGGGGGGAGTAATGAGCAGTTCTTC | - | TRBJ2-1 | TRBD2 | 14 | TRBV7-3
CASSWGQGYQETQYF | TGTGCCAGCAGTTGGGGACAGGGCTACCAAGAGACCCAGTACTTC | once | TRBJ2-5 | TRBD1 | 15 | TRBV28
CASSPIEQAPTF | TGTGCCAGCAGCCCAATAGAACAGGCCCCCACCTTC | - | TRBJ1-2 | - | 12 | TRBV7-9
CASGLDSIGQTANIQYF | TGTGCTAGTGGTTTGGACTCCATCGGACAGACAGCAAACATTCAGTACTTC | - | TRBJ2-4 | - | 17 | TRBV12-5
CASSRSVGQLGQPQHF | TGTGCCAGCTCACGTTCTGTCGGACAGCTTGGGCAGCCCCAGCATTTT | - | TRBJ1-5 | - | 16 | TRBV18
CASSQRTVKNEKLFF | TGCGCCAGCAGTCAAAGGACGGTCAAAAATGAAAAACTGTTTTTT | once | TRBJ1-4 | - | 15 | TRBV23-1
CASSQADYSSNQPQHF | TGTGCCAGCAGCCAAGCGGACTATAGTTCCAATCAGCCCCAGCATTTT | - | TRBJ1-5 | - | 16 | TRBV4-2
CASSRDRQNTQYF | TGTGCCAGCAGCCGGGACAGGCAAAATACGCAGTATTTT | - | TRBJ2-3 | TRBD1 | 13 | TRBV9
CASERAGGYDGELFF | TGTGCCAGCGAGCGGGCAGGGGGCTACGACGGGGAGCTGTTTTTT | - | TRBJ2-2 | TRBD1 | 15 | TRBV14
CASSFNQGGNSPLHF | TGTGCCAGCAGTTTCAATCAGGGAGGAAATTCACCCCTCCACTTT | - | TRBJ1-6 | - | 15 | TRBV27
CASSYRVGLNTEAFF | TGTGCCAGCAGCTACAGGGTGGGGCTGAACACTGAAGCTTTCTTT | - | TRBJ1-1 | - | 15 | TRBV5-5
CSVPPGQGAFNHEQFF | TGCAGCGTTCCTCCGGGACAGGGTGCGTTTAACCATGAGCAGTTCTTC | - | TRBJ2-1 | TRBD1 | 16 | TRBV29-1
CASSLRLPYEQYF | TGTGCCAGCAGTTTACGCCTACCCTACGAGCAGTACTTC | medium-sized | TRBJ2-7 | - | 13 | TRBV27
CASSLQGGQETQYF | TGTGCCAGCAGCCTACAGGGGGGGCAAGAGACCCAGTACTTC | - | TRBJ2-5 | - | 14 | TRBV7-2
CASSHSSSNEQFF | TGTGCCAGCAGCCACTCCTCTAGCAATGAGCAGTTCTTC | - | TRBJ2-1 | - | 13 | TRBV4-2
CASSLTAGASGYTF | TGTGCCAGCAGCTTAACTGCGGGGGCCTCTGGCTACACCTTC | - | TRBJ1-2 | - | 14 | TRBV7-3
CASSFAGEETQYF | TGTGCCAGCAGCTTCGCGGGGGAAGAGACCCAGTACTTC | - | TRBJ2-5 | TRBD2 | 13 | TRBV7-2
CASSLGDRVTEAFF | TGCGCCAGCAGCCTTGGCGACAGGGTGACTGAAGCTTTCTTT | few | TRBJ1-1 | TRBD1 | 14 | TRBV4-1
CASSVGRSTDTQYF | TGTGCCAGCAGTGTGGGCAGGTCCACAGATACGCAGTATTTT | once | TRBJ2-3 | - | 14 | TRBV6-4
CASSFVPATNEKLFF | TGTGCCAGCAGCTTCGTACCTGCAACTAATGAAAAACTGTTTTTT | - | TRBJ1-4 | - | 15 | TRBV7-6
CASSLGEHQPQHF | TGTGCCAGCAGCTTAGGTGAGCACCAGCCCCAGCATTTT | - | TRBJ1-5 | - | 13 | TRBV7-9
CASSPTSGGVLAKNIQYF | TGTGCCAGCAGCCCCACTAGCGGGGGGGTCCTAGCCAAAAACATTCAGTACTTC | - | TRBJ2-4 | TRBD2 | 18 | TRBV11-1
CASSRKSGGNYGYTF | TGTGCCAGCAGTCGCAAATCAGGGGGCAACTATGGCTACACCTTC | - | TRBJ1-2 | TRBD1 | 15 | TRBV2
CASSVGGGAEKLFF | TGTGCCAGCAGTGTAGGGGGGGGCGCCGAAAAACTGTTTTTT | - | TRBJ1-4 | - | 14 | TRBV2
CSAKVSLGTDTQYF | TGCAGCGCCAAGGTGTCTCTTGGCACAGATACGCAGTATTTT | few | TRBJ2-3 | - | 14 | TRBV29-1
CASLGTGNTEAFF | TGTGCCAGCCTTGGGACAGGAAACACTGAAGCTTTCTTT | once | TRBJ1-1 | TRBD1 | 13 | TRBV5-5
CASSLEATEAFF | TGTGCCAGCAGCTTGGAGGCTACTGAAGCTTTCTTT | - | TRBJ1-1 | - | 12 | TRBV5-5
CASSLAGLGEAFF | TGCGCCAGCAGCTTGGCCGGCTTGGGCGAAGCTTTCTTT | - | TRBJ1-1 | - | 13 | TRBV5-1
CASSLVQGDSPLHF | TGTGCCAGCAGCTTAGTACAGGGGGATTCACCCCTCCACTTT | - | TRBJ1-6 | TRBD1 | 14 | TRBV11-2
CASSHPMTDYGYTF | TGTGCCAGCAGCCACCCGATGACAGACTATGGCTACACCTTC | once | TRBJ1-2 | - | 14 | TRBV9
CASTLAGGSQETQYF | TGTGCCAGCACCCTAGCGGGGGGATCTCAAGAGACCCAGTACTTC | medium-sized | TRBJ2-5 | TRBD2 | 15 | TRBV11-2
CASSLEVPPNYGYTF | TGCGCCAGCAGCTTGGAGGTCCCTCCTAACTATGGCTACACCTTC | - | TRBJ1-2 | - | 15 | TRBV5-1
CASSQGGTGIGETQYF | TGTGCCAGCAGCCAAGGAGGGACTGGGATCGGGGAGACCCAGTACTTC | - | TRBJ2-5 | - | 16 | TRBV4-2
CASGPGTETQYF | TGTGCCAGTGGTCCGGGGACCGAGACCCAGTACTTC | few | TRBJ2-5 | - | 12 | TRBV2
CASVDSSSYGYTF | TGTGCCAGCGTAGACAGCTCCTCCTATGGCTACACCTTC | - | TRBJ1-2 | - | 13 | TRBV6-6